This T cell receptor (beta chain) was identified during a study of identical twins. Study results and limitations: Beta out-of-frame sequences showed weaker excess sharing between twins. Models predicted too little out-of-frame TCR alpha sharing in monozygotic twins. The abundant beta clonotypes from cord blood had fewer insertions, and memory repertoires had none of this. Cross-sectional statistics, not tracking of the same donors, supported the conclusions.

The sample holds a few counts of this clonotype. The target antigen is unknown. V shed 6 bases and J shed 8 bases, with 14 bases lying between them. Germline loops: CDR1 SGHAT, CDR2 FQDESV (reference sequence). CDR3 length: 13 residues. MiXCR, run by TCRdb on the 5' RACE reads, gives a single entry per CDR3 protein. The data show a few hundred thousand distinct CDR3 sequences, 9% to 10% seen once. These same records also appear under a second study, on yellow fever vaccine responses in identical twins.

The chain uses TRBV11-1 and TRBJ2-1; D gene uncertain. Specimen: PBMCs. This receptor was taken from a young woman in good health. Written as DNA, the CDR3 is TGTGCCAGCAGAAATTCCGTAGTTGATGAGCAGTTCTTC. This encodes CASRNSVVDEQFF. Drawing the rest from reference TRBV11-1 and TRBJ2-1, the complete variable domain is EAEVAQSPRYKITEKSQAVAFWCDPISGHATLYWYRQILGQGPELLVQFQDESVVDDSQLPKDRFSAERLKGVDSTLKIQPAELGDSAMYLCASRNSVVDEQFFGPGTRLTVL.